Below, one TCR beta chain is given with its context. No antigen is known for it. The data belong to a study of shared clonotypes between healthy human individuals. Study results and caveats: Sharing across a few donors was seen in 4% to 6.5% of naive CD4 clonotypes.

Trimming shortened V by 8 bases and J by 1 base, and 6 bases separated the two germline ends. Germline loops: CDR1 MDHEN, CDR2 SYDVKM. The CDR3 contains 12 residues. Produced via immunoSEQ multiplex PCR; TCRdb's table is partial and in-frame only. This table holds some 1,400,000 clones, over 95% found once. The sequence was collected from a man aged 25 to 40 in good health. The chain couples TRBV28 to TRBJ1-5, with D hard to call. Sequenced: naive CD4+ T cells sorted from blood. As for subset: CD45RA+ positively selected. The CDR3 DNA reads as TGTGCCAGCCTTTCGAGCAATCAGCCCCAGCATTTT. It codes for CASLSSNQPQHF.